Ten or more counts support the clone carrying this T cell receptor beta chain. No treatment of any kind had been given to any patient before thyroid surgery. The source of the sample is a study of metastatic and nonmetastatic thyroid tumors. The CDR3 has 15 residues. Deletions cut 0 bases from V and 2 bases from J, with 11 bases between. The germline V gene has CDR1 SGHTA and CDR2 FQGNSA. TCRdb re-called the PCR reads through MiXCR. Of 20,000 to 25,000 clones detected, more than 10% appear once; the ten largest clones hold under 20%. This clonotype was sampled from a female donor with papillary thyroid cancer or a benign thyroid nodule (not recorded which). Some clones in this sample may be carry-over from other donors' samples. The chain uses TRBV7-2 and TRBJ2-7; D uncertain. Sequenced sample: blood. The CDR3 DNA is TGTGCCAGCAGCTTAGCTGGGCACCCAGCCTACGAGCAGTACTTC. It yields the protein CASSLAGHPAYEQYF.